Described below is a single T cell receptor (beta chain) sequence and its context. Its specificity is not known. Multiplex touch-down PCR amplified TRB using TRB-A and TRB-B pools in one tube. TCRdb processed the multiplex PCR reads again and assigns one entry to each CDR3 protein, with no DNA. Its table lists about 12,000 distinct CDR3 sequences. TRB was amplified from about 250 ng of peripheral blood genomic DNA per sample. This sample stems from a study of T cell clusters in autoimmune cytopenias. General observations from the study: Compared with active autoimmune hepatitis patients, healthy donors showed almost three-fold more exclusive TRB clusters.

This CDR3 is built from 16 residues. The same data also went into a second study, on T cell repertoires in aging, cancer and after chemotherapy. From that second work: The whole study produced a dataset of roughly 8.8 million TCR reads. Median generation probability rose over the chemotherapy interval in each cancer cohort, suggesting rebound thymic output. Immunological memory after chemotherapy cannot be judged from the repertoire data.

Source material: peripheral blood. This TCR was sampled from a human donor in good health. The chain links TRBV12-3 or TRBV12-4 to TRBJ1-5; TCRdb gives TRBD1 as the D gene, but with no DNA this cannot be confirmed. This CDR3 reads CASSRDRGGSNQPQHF.